This section outlines one T cell receptor (beta chain) sequence together with its context. The antigen is unknown. With 5 bases clipped from V and 2 bases from J, the junction kept 5 bases outside the gene matches. The germline V gene has CDR1 SGHTA and CDR2 FQGNSA. CDR3 size: 15 residues. The data belong to a study of shared clonotypes between healthy human individuals. Whole-study findings and limits: It was observed that approximately 5% of naive CD4 clonotypes were shared across several donors.

The repertoire was sequenced with immunoSEQ multiplex PCR; TCRdb's copy has only in-frame clones and lacks some. The sample has just over 2,000,000 clones, 90% to 95% seen once. This sequence originates from a man aged 18 to 29 in good health. The chain is built from TRBV7-2 and TRBJ2-7, with 11 positions matching TRBD2. Source material: naive CD4+ T cells sorted from blood. The subset is: CD45RA+ positively selected. The CDR3 sequence is CASSLLAGDTYEQYF. The DNA for the CDR3 is TGTGCCAGCAGCCTACTAGCGGGAGATACCTACGAGCAGTACTTC.